One and the same sample provided the 21 T cell receptor beta chains below, sequenced in a study of cytomegalovirus exposure and HLA in healthy donors. PCR involved 60 Vbeta and 13 Jbeta primers. Assay: immunoSEQ multiplex PCR; the TCRdb copy retains only in-frame clones and omits some. Counted here are about 140,000 clones, roughly 80% occurring once; the ten biggest clones make up 3% to 3.5%. The sequencing input was PBMCs. These receptors were collected from a man aged 35-49 years in good health and CMV-seronegative.

The chain links TRBV9 to TRBJ2-5, with D uncertain. Trimming took 0 bases from V and 2 from J, leaving 8 bases between them. Germline V gene data show CDR1 as SGDLS and CDR2 as YYNGEE. This CDR3 contains 14 residues. The CDR3 sequence: CASSVGYSQETQYF. The DNA for the CDR3 is TGTGCCAGCAGCGTAGGTTACAGTCAAGAGACCCAGTACTTC.

The chain links TRBV5-5 to TRBJ2-3; no clear D gene. The V end lost 2 bases, the J end lost 4 bases, and 11 bases lay between the germline ends. CDR1 SGHKS and CDR2 YYEKEE come from the germline V gene (reference sequence). This CDR3 comprises 14 residues. The CDR3 loop is CASSFRPRSDTQYF. The CDR3 bases are TGTGCCAGCAGCTTCCGCCCGCGGTCAGATACGCAGTATTTT.

Comments on this clone: At one of its ends the junction is not consistent with the germline gene, which may arise from a read error. The rearrangement links TRBV9 to TRBJ2-5, with 7 positions matching TRBD1. Looked up from germline, CDR1 is SGDLS and CDR2 is YYNGEE. CDR3 length: 13 amino acids. CDR3 sequence: CASSAGTAEAQYF. The DNA of the CDR3 is TGTGCCAGCAGCGCCGGGACAGCAGAGGCCCAGTACTTC.

The rearrangement links TRBV7-2 to TRBJ2-3; D not resolved. The germline CDR1 and CDR2 sequences are SGHTA and FQGNSA. V lost 1 base to trimming and J lost 5 bases, with 7 bases between them. CDR3 size: 13 residues. The DNA for the CDR3 is TGTGCCAGCAGCTTAGTTAGTGGAGATACGCAGTATTTT. This translates into CASSLVSGDTQYF.

This chain connects TRBV6-6 to TRBJ2-2, with D possibly matching TRBD1 (6 bases). This CDR3 comprises 16 residues. Trimming stripped 0 bases from V and 6 bases from J, with 14 bases between. Germline CDR1 MNHNY, CDR2 SVGAGI (reference sequence). The CDR3 sequence is CASSYSGWGRPGELFF. In nucleotides, the CDR3 is TGTGCCAGCAGTTACTCGGGCTGGGGGCGGCCCGGGGAGCTGTTTTTT.

V is TRBV5-1 and J is TRBJ2-7, with 7 bases that match TRBD1. J gave up 0 bases and V 4 bases, and 13 bases lay outside the gene matches. The germline gives CDR1 SGHRS, CDR2 YFSETQ. The CDR3 runs 17 residues. As DNA, the CDR3 is TGCGCCAGCAGCCCATTGTGGACAGGCTTCACCTCCTACGAGCAGTACTTC. This codes for CASSPLWTGFTSYEQYF. Complete variable domain (other parts from reference TRBV5-1 and TRBJ2-7): KAGVTQTPRYLIKTRGQQVTLSCSPISGHRSVSWYQQTPGQGLQFLFEYFSETQRNKGNFPGRFSGRQFSNSRSEMNVSTLELGDSALYLCASSPLWTGFTSYEQYFGPGTRLTVT.

The V call is TRBV2, the J call TRBJ2-7; TRBD2 might be the D (6 bases). The V and J ends lost 2 bases and 0 bases respectively, with 8 bases between them. This CDR3 is 14 amino acids long. CDR1 is SNHLY and CDR2 is FYNNEI in the germline V gene. The CDR3 DNA sequence: TGTGCCAGCAGTGAAACTAGCCGCTCCTACGAGCAGTACTTC. It specifies CASSETSRSYEQYF.

This clone appeared a single time. CDR3 bases: TGTGCCATCAGTGAGTGGCGGGGGAGAGATCAGCCCCAGCATTTT. As protein: CAISEWRGRDQPQHF. The rearrangement uses TRBV10-3 and TRBJ1-5; tentative D call: TRBD1 (5 bases). Germline V gene sequence: CDR1 ENHRY, CDR2 SYGVKD. Trimming took 1 base from V and 5 from J, leaving 12 bases between them. This CDR3 spans 15 amino acids.

The chain has TRBV5-1 and TRBJ2-1; weak D call: TRBD1 (6 bases). The V gene's germline CDR1 is SGHRS and CDR2 YFSETQ. V was pared by 6 bases and J by 8 bases, with 15 bases between. The CDR3 extends over 13 amino acids. CDR3 nucleotides: TGCGCCAGCATATTACAGGGCTCCGATGAGCAGTTCTTC. It codes for CASILQGSDEQFF.

The chain employs TRBV4-3 and TRBJ1-1; TRBD1 is a possible D gene (5 bases). Germline V gene lookup returns CDR1 LGHNA and CDR2 YSLEER. The V gene lost 0 bases and the J gene lost 5 bases, with 22 bases spanning the gap. The CDR3 extends over 18 amino acids. The CDR3 is CASSQDLGIQGEGTEAFF. CDR3 bases: TGCGCCAGCAGCCAAGATTTAGGAATCCAGGGTGAAGGGACTGAAGCTTTCTTT.

This chain uses TRBV11-2 with TRBJ2-1, with a weak D call TRBD1 (6 bases). Trimming stripped 1 base from V and 4 bases from J, with 11 bases between. Germline V gene data show CDR1 as SGHAT and CDR2 as FQNNGV. The CDR3 runs 15 residues. Here the CDR3 reads CASSLAPGEYNEQFF. Here the CDR3 DNA reads TGTGCCAGCAGCTTAGCGCCAGGGGAATACAATGAGCAGTTCTTC.

The chain joins TRBV6-1 to TRBJ1-1; D may be TRBD1 (6 bases). Germline loops: CDR1 MNHNS, CDR2 SASEGT. Trimming stripped 4 bases from V and 11 bases from J, with 17 bases between. This CDR3 region has 13 residues. The CDR3 loop is CASSARRQASAFF. DNA for the CDR3: TGTGCCAGCAGTGCGCGTCGACAGGCGTCGGCTTTCTTT.

V and J are TRBV13 and TRBJ2-7; 9 nucleotides line up with TRBD1. The CDR3 runs 16 residues. J lost 0 bases, V lost 5 bases, and 8 bases had no gene match. The germline V gene has CDR1 PRHDT and CDR2 FYEKMQ (reference sequence). The DNA of the CDR3 is TGTGCCAGCAGCCCATTACAGGGGGCCAGCTCCTACGAGCAGTACTTC. It yields the protein CASSPLQGASSYEQYF. Supplemented by reference TRBV13 and TRBJ2-7, the full variable domain reads AAGVIQSPRHLIKEKRETATLKCYPIPRHDTVYWYQQGPGQDPQFLISFYEKMQSDKGSIPDRFSAQQFSDYHSELNMSSLELGDSALYFCASSPLQGASSYEQYFGPGTRLTVT.

This sequence joins TRBV7-2 and TRBJ2-3; D not resolved. The CDR3 loop spans 15 amino acids. V lost 5 bases and J lost 0, with 12 bases in between. CDR1 is SGHTA and CDR2 is FQGNSA in the germline V gene. Written as DNA, the CDR3 is TGTGCCAGCAGCCCCCGGGTCTCTAGCACAGATACGCAGTATTTT. Encoded protein: CASSPRVSSTDTQYF.

This clone was recorded a few times. V usage is TRBV7-9 and J usage is TRBJ2-5, with D maybe TRBD1 (5 bases). V shed 6 bases and J shed 2 bases, with 13 bases lying between them. Per the germline V gene, CDR1 is SEHNR and CDR2 is FQNEAQ (reference sequence). This CDR3 is built from 14 residues. CDR3 amino acids: CASRSPTAQETQYF. CDR3 nucleotide sequence: TGTGCCAGCAGATCCCCGACAGCACAAGAGACCCAGTACTTC.

J is TRBJ2-1 and V is TRBV7-9; D ambiguous. The germline V and J ends were trimmed by 0 bases and 6 bases, with 6 bases remaining between them. CDR1 SEHNR and CDR2 FQNEAQ come from the germline V gene (reference sequence). The CDR3 extends over 13 amino acids. CDR3 nucleotide sequence: TGTGCCAGCAGCTTAGCGCAGGCCAATGAGCAGTTCTTC. Encoded protein: CASSLAQANEQFF.

This chain joins TRBV7-9 and TRBJ2-5, with TRBD2 matching 8 bases. Germline V lookup: CDR1 SEHNR, CDR2 FQNEAQ (reference sequence). Trimming cost V 4 bases and J 4 bases; bases outside gene matches: 2. The CDR3 runs 13 residues. The CDR3 loop reads CASSYGGGETQYF. DNA of the CDR3: TGTGCCAGCAGCTACGGGGGGGGAGAGACCCAGTACTTC.

The chain is built from TRBV28 and TRBJ2-5, with D perhaps matching TRBD2 (7 bases). V shed 7 bases and J shed 5 bases, with 41 bases lying between them. This CDR3 is built from 22 residues. Germline V gene sequence: CDR1 MDHEN, CDR2 SYDVKM. CDR3 coding DNA: TGTGCCAGCACCCCTGGAGCAAGGGCGGGGAGGGGGAGGGCCCGATTCGAGGAGACCCAGTACTTC. Translation: CASTPGARAGRGRARFEETQYF.

The genes are TRBV6-5 and TRBJ2-7; 7 positions agree with TRBD1. Germline V gene sequence: CDR1 MNHEY, CDR2 SVGAGI. Trimming removed 0 bases from V and 5 bases from J; junction bases left unmatched: 7. There are 15 residues in the CDR3. The CDR3 region is CASSYSGQLGDEQYF. The CDR3 DNA sequence: TGTGCCAGCAGTTACTCGGGACAGCTTGGGGACGAGCAGTACTTC.

The V call is TRBV5-1, the J call TRBJ2-5; D gene ambiguous. CDR1 is SGHRS, CDR2 YFSETQ, per germline. V lost 0 bases and J 1 base, leaving 4 bases between the germline ends. This CDR3 comprises 13 residues. CDR3 region: CASSLGSQETQYF. The CDR3 nucleotides read TGCGCCAGCAGCTTGGGTAGCCAAGAGACCCAGTACTTC.

This clone was found a few times. This chain connects TRBV29-1 to TRBJ2-7; tentative D call: TRBD2 (6 bases). Germline loops: CDR1 SQVTM, CDR2 ANQGSEA. V lost 7 bases and J lost 0, with 10 bases in between. The CDR3 sequence is 12 residues long. In DNA form, the CDR3 reads TGCAGCGCCCGGGAGACCTCCTACGAGCAGTACTTC. Translation gives CSARETSYEQYF.